The entry below gives a single T cell receptor (beta chain) sequence along with its context. The sample comes from a study of blood T cell repertoires in COVID-19. Overall study: The United States, Italy and Spain were the sources of the acute and convalescent COVID-19 samples.

Original methodology: Amplification with reference gene primers provided the estimates of nucleated cell counts. Sequenced by immunoSEQ multiplex PCR; TCRdb stores in-frame clones only, minus some. Clonal size and the V and J genes are those of that table, whereas D and trimming came from the DNA. The sample yields 350,000 to 400,000 clones, over 75% seen once. Enrollees, about 18 to 95 years old, lived in 20 to 25 US areas. In assigning cohorts, the study relied on participant-reported clinical history. The CDR3 runs 16 residues. The germline V gene has CDR1 LNHNV and CDR2 YYDKDF (reference sequence). The J segment lost 8 bases and the V segment lost 2 bases, leaving 9 bases of the junction unmatched.

The chain joins TRBV15 to TRBJ1-6, with 7 bases fitting TRBD1. This TCR was sampled from a woman in her twenties or thirties who had recovered from COVID-19. Material: PBMCs or T cells enriched from blood (not recorded which). CDR3 bases: TGTGCCACCAGCAGAACACCCACAGGGGATCATTCACCCCTCCACTTT. Its protein is CATSRTPTGDHSPLHF.